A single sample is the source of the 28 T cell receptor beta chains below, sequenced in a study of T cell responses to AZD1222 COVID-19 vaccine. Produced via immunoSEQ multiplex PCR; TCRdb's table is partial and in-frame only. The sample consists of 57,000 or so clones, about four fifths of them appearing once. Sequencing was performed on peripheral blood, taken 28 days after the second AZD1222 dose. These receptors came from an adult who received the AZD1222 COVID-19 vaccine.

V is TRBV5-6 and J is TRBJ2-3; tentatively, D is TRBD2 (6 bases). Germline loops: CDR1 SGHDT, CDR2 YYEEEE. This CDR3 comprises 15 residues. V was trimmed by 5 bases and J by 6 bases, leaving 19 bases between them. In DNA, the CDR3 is TGTGCCAGCAGATCGCTGGCAGCGGGCGAGGATACGCAGTATTTT. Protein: CASRSLAAGEDTQYF.

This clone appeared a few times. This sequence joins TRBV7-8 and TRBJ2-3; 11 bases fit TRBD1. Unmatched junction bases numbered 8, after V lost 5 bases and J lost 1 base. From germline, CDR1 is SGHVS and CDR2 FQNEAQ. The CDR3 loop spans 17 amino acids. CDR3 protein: CASSPNGQGAGTDTQYF. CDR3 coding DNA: TGTGCCAGCAGCCCGAATGGACAGGGGGCCGGCACAGATACGCAGTATTTT.

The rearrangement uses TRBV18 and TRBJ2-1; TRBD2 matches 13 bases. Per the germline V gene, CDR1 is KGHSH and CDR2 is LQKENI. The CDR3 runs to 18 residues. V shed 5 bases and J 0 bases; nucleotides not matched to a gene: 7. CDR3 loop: CASSLTSGRAGSYNEQFF. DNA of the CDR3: TGTGCCAGCTCATTAACTAGCGGGAGGGCCGGCTCCTACAATGAGCAGTTCTTC.

CDR3 in amino acids: CASTWGSDTGELFF. CDR3 nucleotides: TGTGCCAGCACCTGGGGATCGGACACCGGGGAGCTGTTTTTT. The chain combines TRBV28 with TRBJ2-2; no definite D call. V gave up 7 bases and J gave up 3 bases, with 12 bases separating them. Germline-derived CDR1 and CDR2 are MDHEN and SYDVKM. This CDR3 is built from 14 residues.

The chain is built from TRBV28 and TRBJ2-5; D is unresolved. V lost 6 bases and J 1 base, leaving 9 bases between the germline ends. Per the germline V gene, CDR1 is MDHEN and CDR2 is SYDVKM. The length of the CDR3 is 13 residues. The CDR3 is CASSPPRQETQYF. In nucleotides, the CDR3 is TGTGCCAGCAGCCCGCCACGCCAAGAGACCCAGTACTTC. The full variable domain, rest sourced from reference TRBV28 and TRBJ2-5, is DVKVTQSSRYLVKRTGEKVFLECVQDMDHENMFWYRQDPGLGLRLIYFSYDVKMKEKGDIPEGYSVSREKKERFSLILESASTNQTSMYLCASSPPRQETQYFGPGTRLLVL.

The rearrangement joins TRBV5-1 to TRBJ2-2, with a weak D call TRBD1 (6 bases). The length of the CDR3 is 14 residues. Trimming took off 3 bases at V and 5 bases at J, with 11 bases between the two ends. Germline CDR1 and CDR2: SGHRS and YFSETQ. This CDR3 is CASSWGQGTGELFF. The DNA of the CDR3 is TGCGCCAGCAGCTGGGGGCAAGGGACCGGGGAGCTGTTTTTT.

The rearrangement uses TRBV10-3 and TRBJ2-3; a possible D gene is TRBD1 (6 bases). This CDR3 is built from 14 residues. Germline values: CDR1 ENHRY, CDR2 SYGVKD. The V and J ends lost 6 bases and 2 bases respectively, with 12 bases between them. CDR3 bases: TGTGCCATCAGGGACAGAGTATACACAGATACGCAGTATTTT. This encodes CAIRDRVYTDTQYF.

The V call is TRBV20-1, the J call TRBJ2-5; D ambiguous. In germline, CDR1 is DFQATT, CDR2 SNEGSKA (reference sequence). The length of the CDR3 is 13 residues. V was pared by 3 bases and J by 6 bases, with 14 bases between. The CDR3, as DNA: TGCAGTGCTAGTGTGACCCCTGGGAAGACCCAGTACTTC. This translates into CSASVTPGKTQYF.

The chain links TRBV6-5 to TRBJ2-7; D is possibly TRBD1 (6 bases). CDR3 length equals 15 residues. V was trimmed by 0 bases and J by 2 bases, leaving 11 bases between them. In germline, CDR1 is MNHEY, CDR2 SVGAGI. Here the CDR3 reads CASSYSRDKTYEQYF. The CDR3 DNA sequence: TGTGCCAGCAGTTACTCGAGGGACAAAACCTACGAGCAGTACTTC.

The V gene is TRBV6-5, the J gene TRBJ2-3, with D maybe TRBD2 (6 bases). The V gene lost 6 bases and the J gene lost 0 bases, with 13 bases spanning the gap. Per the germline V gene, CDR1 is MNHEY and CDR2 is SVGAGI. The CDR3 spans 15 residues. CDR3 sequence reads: CASRWLASSTDTQYF. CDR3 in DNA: TGTGCCAGCAGGTGGCTAGCGTCTAGCACAGATACGCAGTATTTT.

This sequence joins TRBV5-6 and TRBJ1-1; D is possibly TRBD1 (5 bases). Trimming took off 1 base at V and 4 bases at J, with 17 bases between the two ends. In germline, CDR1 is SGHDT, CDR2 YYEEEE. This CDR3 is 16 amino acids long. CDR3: CASSLSRTRRGTEAFF. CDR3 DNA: TGTGCCAGCAGCTTGTCCAGGACAAGAAGGGGCACTGAAGCTTTCTTT.

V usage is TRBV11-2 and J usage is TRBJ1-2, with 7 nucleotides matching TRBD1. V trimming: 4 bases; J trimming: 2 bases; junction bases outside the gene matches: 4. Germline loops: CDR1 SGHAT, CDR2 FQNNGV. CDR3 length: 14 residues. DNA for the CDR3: TGTGCCAGCAGCTCGGGACAGTGGAACTATGGCTACACCTTC. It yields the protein CASSSGQWNYGYTF.

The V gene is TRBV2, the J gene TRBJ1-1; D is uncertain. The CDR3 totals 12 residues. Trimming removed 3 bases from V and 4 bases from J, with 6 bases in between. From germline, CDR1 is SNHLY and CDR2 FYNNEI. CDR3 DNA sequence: TGTGCCAGCAGTGACCGCGGCACTGAAGCTTTCTTT. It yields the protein CASSDRGTEAFF.

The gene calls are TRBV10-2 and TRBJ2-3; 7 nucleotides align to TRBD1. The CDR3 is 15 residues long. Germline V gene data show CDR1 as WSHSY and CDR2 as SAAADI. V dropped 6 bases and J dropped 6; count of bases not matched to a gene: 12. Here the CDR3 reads CASSQQGISPDTQYF. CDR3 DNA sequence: TGCGCCAGCAGCCAACAGGGGATCTCGCCCGATACGCAGTATTTT.

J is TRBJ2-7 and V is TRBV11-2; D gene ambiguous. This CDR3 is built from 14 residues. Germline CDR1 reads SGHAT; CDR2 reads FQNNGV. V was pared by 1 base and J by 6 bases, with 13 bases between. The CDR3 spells CASSLGGPLSEQYF. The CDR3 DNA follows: TGTGCCAGCAGCTTAGGTGGGCCGTTATCCGAGCAGTACTTC.

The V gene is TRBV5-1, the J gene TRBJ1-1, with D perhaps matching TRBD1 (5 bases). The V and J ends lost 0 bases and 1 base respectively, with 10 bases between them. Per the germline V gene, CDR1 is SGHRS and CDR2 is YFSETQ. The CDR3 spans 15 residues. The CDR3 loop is CASSLGGARNTEAFF. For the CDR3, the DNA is TGCGCCAGCAGCTTGGGCGGGGCGCGGAACACTGAAGCTTTCTTT.

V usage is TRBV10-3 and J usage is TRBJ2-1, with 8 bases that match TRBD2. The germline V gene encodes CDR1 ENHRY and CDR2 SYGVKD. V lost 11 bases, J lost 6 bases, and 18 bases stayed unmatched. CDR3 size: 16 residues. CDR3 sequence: CAARRAGGKVSNEQFF. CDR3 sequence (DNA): TGTGCCGCCAGGAGGGCGGGAGGAAAAGTTAGCAATGAGCAGTTCTTC.

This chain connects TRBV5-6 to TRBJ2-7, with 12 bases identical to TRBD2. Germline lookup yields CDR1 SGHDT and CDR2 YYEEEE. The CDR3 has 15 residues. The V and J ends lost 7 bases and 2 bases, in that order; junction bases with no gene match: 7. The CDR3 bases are TGTGCCAGCCGACTAGCGGGAGTAGGGACCTACGAGCAGTACTTC. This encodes CASRLAGVGTYEQYF. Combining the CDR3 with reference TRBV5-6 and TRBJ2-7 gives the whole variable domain DAGVTQSPTHLIKTRGQQVTLRCSPKSGHDTVSWYQQALGQGPQFIFQYYEEEERQRGNFPDRFSGHQFPNYSSELNVNALLLGDSALYLCASRLAGVGTYEQYFGPGTRLTVT.

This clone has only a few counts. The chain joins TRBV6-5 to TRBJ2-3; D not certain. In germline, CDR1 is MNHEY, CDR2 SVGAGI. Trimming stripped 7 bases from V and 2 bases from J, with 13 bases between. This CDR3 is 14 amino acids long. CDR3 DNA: TGTGCCAGCAACTCCCCCGATCACACAGATACGCAGTATTTT. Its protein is CASNSPDHTDTQYF.

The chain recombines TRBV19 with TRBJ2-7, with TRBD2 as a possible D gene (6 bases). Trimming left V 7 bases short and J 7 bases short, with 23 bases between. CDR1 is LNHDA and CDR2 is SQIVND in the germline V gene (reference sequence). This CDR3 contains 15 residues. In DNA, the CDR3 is TGTGCCAGTACCCCTGTAGGTGGGAGGATGCGGGAGCAGTACTTC. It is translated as CASTPVGGRMREQYF.

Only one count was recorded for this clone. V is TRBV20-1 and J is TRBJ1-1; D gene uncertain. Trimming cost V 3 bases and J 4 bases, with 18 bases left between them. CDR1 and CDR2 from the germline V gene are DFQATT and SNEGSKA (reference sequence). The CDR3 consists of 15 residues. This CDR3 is CSASQIQRESTEAFF. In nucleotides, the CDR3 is TGCAGTGCTAGTCAGATACAGCGAGAGAGCACTGAAGCTTTCTTT.

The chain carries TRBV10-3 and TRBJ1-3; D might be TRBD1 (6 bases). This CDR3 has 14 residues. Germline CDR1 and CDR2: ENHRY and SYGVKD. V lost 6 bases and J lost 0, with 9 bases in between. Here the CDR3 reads CAIRPDSSGNTIYF. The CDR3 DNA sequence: TGTGCCATCAGACCGGACAGCTCTGGAAACACCATATATTTT.

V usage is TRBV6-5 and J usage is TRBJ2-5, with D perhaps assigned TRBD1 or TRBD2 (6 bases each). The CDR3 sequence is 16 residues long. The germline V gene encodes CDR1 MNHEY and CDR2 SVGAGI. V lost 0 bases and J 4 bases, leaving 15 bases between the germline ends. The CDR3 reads CASSYSIWGARETQYF. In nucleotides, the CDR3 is TGTGCCAGCAGTTACTCGATCTGGGGGGCGCGAGAGACCCAGTACTTC.

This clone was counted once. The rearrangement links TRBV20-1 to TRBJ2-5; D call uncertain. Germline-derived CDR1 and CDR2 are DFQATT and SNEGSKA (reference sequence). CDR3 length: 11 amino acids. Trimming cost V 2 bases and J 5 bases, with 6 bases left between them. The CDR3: CSARLGETQYF. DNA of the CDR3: TGCAGTGCTAGATTAGGGGAGACCCAGTACTTC.

CDR3 protein: CASSYALAQETQYF. CDR3 nucleotides: TGTGCCAGCAGTTACGCCCTAGCGCAAGAGACCCAGTACTTC. The chain couples TRBV6-5 to TRBJ2-5, with D possibly being TRBD2 (6 bases). Germline V gene data show CDR1 as MNHEY and CDR2 as SVGAGI. V lost 2 bases, J lost 2 bases, and 9 bases lay in between. The CDR3 totals 14 residues.

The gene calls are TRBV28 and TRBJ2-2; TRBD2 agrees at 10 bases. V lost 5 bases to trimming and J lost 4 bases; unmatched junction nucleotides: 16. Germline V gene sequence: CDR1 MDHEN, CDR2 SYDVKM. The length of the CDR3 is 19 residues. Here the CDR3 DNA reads TGTGCCAGCAGTCCCCGCCGACGACTAGCGGGCGGGTTCACCGGGGAGCTGTTTTTT. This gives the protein CASSPRRRLAGGFTGELFF. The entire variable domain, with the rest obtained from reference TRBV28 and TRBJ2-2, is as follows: DVKVTQSSRYLVKRTGEKVFLECVQDMDHENMFWYRQDPGLGLRLIYFSYDVKMKEKGDIPEGYSVSREKKERFSLILESASTNQTSMYLCASSPRRRLAGGFTGELFFGEGSRLTVL.

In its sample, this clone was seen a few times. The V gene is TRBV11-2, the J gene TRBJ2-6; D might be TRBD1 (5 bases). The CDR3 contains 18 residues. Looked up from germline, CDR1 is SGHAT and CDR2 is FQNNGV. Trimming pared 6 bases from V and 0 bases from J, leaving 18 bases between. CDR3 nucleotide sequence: TGTGCCAGCAGACCAGCCGGACATGCAGTCTCTGGGGCCAACGTCCTGACTTTC. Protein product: CASRPAGHAVSGANVLTF.

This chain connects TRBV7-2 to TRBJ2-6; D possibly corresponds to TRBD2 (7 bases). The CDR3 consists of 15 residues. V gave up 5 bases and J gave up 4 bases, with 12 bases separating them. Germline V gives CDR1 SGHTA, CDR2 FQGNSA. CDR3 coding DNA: TGTGCCAGCAGCAGGGGGGGTGAAGGGGCCAACGTCCTGACTTTC. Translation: CASSRGGEGANVLTF.